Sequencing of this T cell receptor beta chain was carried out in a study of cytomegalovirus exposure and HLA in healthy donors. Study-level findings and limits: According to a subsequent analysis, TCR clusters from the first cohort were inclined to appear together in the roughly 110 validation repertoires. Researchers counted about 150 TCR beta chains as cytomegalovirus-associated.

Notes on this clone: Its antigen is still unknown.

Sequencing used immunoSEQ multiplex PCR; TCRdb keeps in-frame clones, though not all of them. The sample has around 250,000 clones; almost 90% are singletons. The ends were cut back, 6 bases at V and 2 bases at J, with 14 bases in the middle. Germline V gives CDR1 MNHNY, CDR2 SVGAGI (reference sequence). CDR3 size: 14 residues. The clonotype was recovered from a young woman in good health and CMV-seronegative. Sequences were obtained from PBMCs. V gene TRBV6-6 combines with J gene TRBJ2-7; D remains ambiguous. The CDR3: CASSPEELAYEQYV. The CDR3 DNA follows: TGTGCCAGCAGCCCCGAAGAGCTAGCCTACGAGCAGTACGTC.